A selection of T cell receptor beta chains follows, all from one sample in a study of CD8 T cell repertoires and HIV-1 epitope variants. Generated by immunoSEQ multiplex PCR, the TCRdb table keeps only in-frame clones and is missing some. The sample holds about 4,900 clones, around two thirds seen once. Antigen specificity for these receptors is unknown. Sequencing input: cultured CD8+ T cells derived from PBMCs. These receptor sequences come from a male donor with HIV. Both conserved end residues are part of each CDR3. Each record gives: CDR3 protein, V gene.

cdr3_aa: CASSQGTSNEQYF; v_call: TRBV4-1
cdr3_aa: CASSQEQGVQPQHF; v_call: TRBV4-3
cdr3_aa: CATTGRSYEQYF; v_call: TRBV28
cdr3_aa: CASSHAQGGLHEQYF; v_call: TRBV4-3
cdr3_aa: CASSLRAGEQYF; v_call: TRBV7-9
cdr3_aa: CASTTSGFYEQYF; v_call: TRBV28
cdr3_aa: CASSLEAYQGEQYF; v_call: TRBV5-5
cdr3_aa: CASSELKGGETQYF; v_call: TRBV25-1
cdr3_aa: CASSVAEGTYEQYF; v_call: TRBV9
cdr3_aa: CASSLGVTGEGANVLTF; v_call: TRBV11-2
cdr3_aa: CASSATGTGNEKLFF; v_call: TRBV9
cdr3_aa: CASSESPPVYNEQFF; v_call: TRBV6-1
cdr3_aa: CASSPRSGTGSGEQYF; v_call: TRBV18
cdr3_aa: CASGDNEQYF; v_call: TRBV7-8
cdr3_aa: CAISDLFSGREESTDTQYF; v_call: TRBV10-3
cdr3_aa: CASSYRRQLGDTQYF; v_call: TRBV6-5
cdr3_aa: CASSLEGTNQPQHF; v_call: TRBV5-1